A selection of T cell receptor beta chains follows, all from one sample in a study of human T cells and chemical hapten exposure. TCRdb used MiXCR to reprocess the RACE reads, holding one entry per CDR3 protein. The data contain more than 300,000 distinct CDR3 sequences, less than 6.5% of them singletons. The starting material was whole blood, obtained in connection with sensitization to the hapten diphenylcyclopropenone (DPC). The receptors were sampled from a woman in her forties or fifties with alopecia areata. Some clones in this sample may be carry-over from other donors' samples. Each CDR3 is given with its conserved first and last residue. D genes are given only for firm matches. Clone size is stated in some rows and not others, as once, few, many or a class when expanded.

CDR3aa: CSAEAKNIQYF
CDR3nt: TGCAGCGCCGAAGCCAAAAACATTCAGTACTTC
v_gene: TRBV29-1
abundance: .
j_gene: TRBJ2-4
d_gene: .

CDR3aa: CASSQDRQGRATQYF
CDR3nt: TGCGCCAGCAGCCAAGATCGACAGGGGCGGGCTACGCAGTATTTT
v_gene: TRBV4-3
abundance: .
j_gene: TRBJ2-3
d_gene: TRBD1

CDR3aa: CAIRGQGNTIYF
CDR3nt: TGTGCCATCAGAGGACAGGGAAACACCATATATTTT
v_gene: TRBV10-3
abundance: many
j_gene: TRBJ1-3
d_gene: .

CDR3aa: CASSSLYTGPLHF
CDR3nt: TGTGCCAGCAGTTCTTTGTATACGGGACCCCTCCACTTT
v_gene: TRBV12-3/TRBV12-4
abundance: few
j_gene: TRBJ1-6
d_gene: .

CDR3aa: CASSLMFLAKNIQYF
CDR3nt: TGTGCCAGCAGCTTGATGTTTCTTGCCAAAAACATTCAGTACTTC
v_gene: TRBV6-1
abundance: .
j_gene: TRBJ2-4
d_gene: .

CDR3aa: CASSSDRGRDEKLFF
CDR3nt: TGTGCCAGCAGTTCTGACAGGGGACGAGATGAAAAACTGTTTTTT
v_gene: TRBV28
abundance: few
j_gene: TRBJ1-4
d_gene: TRBD1

CDR3aa: CASSDSWGTIDTGELFF
CDR3nt: TGTGCCAGCAGTGACTCCTGGGGGACTATCGACACCGGGGAGCTGTTTTTT
v_gene: TRBV2
abundance: many
j_gene: TRBJ2-2
d_gene: TRBD2

CDR3aa: CASSSEDRSNEQFF
CDR3nt: TGTGCCAGCAGCTCCGAGGACAGAAGCAATGAGCAGTTCTTC
v_gene: TRBV7-9
abundance: few
j_gene: TRBJ2-1
d_gene: .

CDR3aa: CASSPKQGVYGYTF
CDR3nt: TGTGCCAGCAGCCCGAAACAGGGAGTTTATGGCTACACCTTC
v_gene: TRBV6-5
abundance: many
j_gene: TRBJ1-2
d_gene: .

CDR3aa: CASSVPVEDTQYF
CDR3nt: TGTGCCAGCAGCGTCCCCGTAGAGGATACGCAGTATTTT
v_gene: TRBV9
abundance: many
j_gene: TRBJ2-3
d_gene: .

CDR3aa: CASSETGRSSAFF
CDR3nt: TGTGCCAGCAGTGAGACAGGGAGGAGTTCGGCTTTCTTT
v_gene: TRBV6-1
abundance: .
j_gene: TRBJ1-1
d_gene: TRBD1

CDR3aa: CASSQELLPVYGYTF
CDR3nt: TGCGCCAGCAGCCAAGAACTGCTCCCCGTCTATGGCTACACCTTC
v_gene: TRBV4-1
abundance: .
j_gene: TRBJ1-2
d_gene: .

CDR3aa: CASSWMVDTQYF
CDR3nt: TGTGCCAGCAGTTGGATGGTAGATACGCAGTATTTT
v_gene: TRBV12-3/TRBV12-4
abundance: .
j_gene: TRBJ2-3
d_gene: .

CDR3aa: CSAKGGAEKLFF
CDR3nt: TGCAGTGCTAAAGGGGGAGCTGAAAAACTGTTTTTT
v_gene: TRBV20-1
abundance: .
j_gene: TRBJ1-4
d_gene: .

CDR3aa: CASSYWNSLQASNQPQHF
CDR3nt: TGTGCCAGCAGTTACTGGAATTCGTTACAGGCAAGCAATCAGCCCCAGCATTTT
v_gene: TRBV6-6
abundance: .
j_gene: TRBJ1-5
d_gene: .

CDR3aa: CASSLSPTDLREPHF
CDR3nt: TGTGCCAGCAGCCTCTCGCCTACCGACCTGAGGGAGCCCCACTTT
v_gene: TRBV7-2
abundance: .
j_gene: TRBJ2-3
d_gene: .

CDR3aa: CSVVRGPYEQYF
CDR3nt: TGCAGCGTTGTCCGGGGGCCATACGAGCAGTACTTC
v_gene: TRBV29-1
abundance: .
j_gene: TRBJ2-7
d_gene: .

CDR3aa: CAWSVAGNQPQHF
CDR3nt: TGTGCCTGGAGTGTGGCCGGCAATCAGCCCCAGCATTTT
v_gene: TRBV30
abundance: .
j_gene: TRBJ1-5
d_gene: .

CDR3aa: CSAASGTTGELFF
CDR3nt: TGCAGTGCGGCTAGCGGGACCACCGGGGAGCTGTTTTTT
v_gene: TRBV20-1
abundance: few
j_gene: TRBJ2-2
d_gene: TRBD2

CDR3aa: CASMDGANYGYTF
CDR3nt: TGTGCCAGCATGGATGGGGCTAACTATGGCTACACCTTC
v_gene: TRBV7-9
abundance: many
j_gene: TRBJ1-2
d_gene: .

CDR3aa: CASSQDWDRGTNEKLFF
CDR3nt: TGCGCCAGCAGCCAGGACTGGGACAGGGGAACTAATGAAAAACTGTTTTTT
v_gene: TRBV4-3
abundance: few
j_gene: TRBJ1-4
d_gene: TRBD1

CDR3aa: CASGRQASYEQYF
CDR3nt: TGTGCCAGCGGCAGGCAAGCCTCCTACGAGCAGTACTTC
v_gene: TRBV12-3/TRBV12-4
abundance: .
j_gene: TRBJ2-7
d_gene: .

CDR3aa: CASLETGGDNEQFF
CDR3nt: TGTGCCAGCCTCGAGACGGGAGGGGACAATGAGCAGTTCTTC
v_gene: TRBV11-2
abundance: many
j_gene: TRBJ2-1
d_gene: TRBD2

CDR3aa: CASSPRTGDYNEQFF
CDR3nt: TGTGCCAGCAGCCCCCGGACAGGGGACTACAATGAGCAGTTCTTC
v_gene: TRBV21-1
abundance: .
j_gene: TRBJ2-1
d_gene: .

CDR3aa: CASSQRENTIYF
CDR3nt: TGTGCCAGCAGCCAGCGGGAAAACACCATATATTTT
v_gene: TRBV3-1
abundance: many
j_gene: TRBJ1-3
d_gene: .

CDR3aa: CATSRGGMNEQYF
CDR3nt: TGTGCCACCAGCAGAGGAGGGATGAACGAGCAGTACTTC
v_gene: TRBV15
abundance: few
j_gene: TRBJ2-7
d_gene: .

CDR3aa: CATSDFQDYNNEQFF
CDR3nt: TGTGCCACCAGTGATTTTCAGGATTACAACAATGAGCAGTTCTTC
v_gene: TRBV24-1
abundance: many
j_gene: TRBJ2-1
d_gene: .

CDR3aa: CASSQDQLYTDTQYF
CDR3nt: TGTGCCAGCAGCCAAGACCAGCTCTACACAGATACGCAGTATTTT
v_gene: TRBV12-3/TRBV12-4
abundance: many
j_gene: TRBJ2-3
d_gene: .

CDR3aa: CASSYSSGSYNEQFF
CDR3nt: TGTGCCAGCAGTTACTCTAGTGGGTCCTACAATGAGCAGTTCTTC
v_gene: TRBV6-2/TRBV6-3
abundance: many
j_gene: TRBJ2-1
d_gene: .

CDR3aa: CASSQDSGTGNQPQHF
CDR3nt: TGCGCCAGCAGCCAAGACTCAGGGACGGGCAATCAGCCCCAGCATTTT
v_gene: TRBV4-1
abundance: many
j_gene: TRBJ1-5
d_gene: .

CDR3aa: CSVGDRATDTQYF
CDR3nt: TGCAGCGTTGGGGACAGGGCAACAGATACGCAGTATTTT
v_gene: TRBV29-1
abundance: many
j_gene: TRBJ2-3
d_gene: TRBD1

CDR3aa: CASSFFTSYNEQFF
CDR3nt: TGTGCCAGCAGTTTCTTTACCTCCTACAATGAGCAGTTCTTC
v_gene: TRBV12-3/TRBV12-4
abundance: many
j_gene: TRBJ2-1
d_gene: .

CDR3aa: CASSLEGAPNQPQHF
CDR3nt: TGTGCCAGCAGTTTGGAGGGGGCGCCGAATCAGCCCCAGCATTTT
v_gene: TRBV12-3/TRBV12-4
abundance: .
j_gene: TRBJ1-5
d_gene: TRBD1

CDR3aa: CSVGQGAYGYTF
CDR3nt: TGCAGCGTCGGACAGGGGGCCTATGGCTACACCTTC
v_gene: TRBV29-1
abundance: many
j_gene: TRBJ1-2
d_gene: TRBD1

CDR3aa: CATSRDILAGGMEFF
CDR3nt: TGTGCCACCAGCAGAGATATCCTAGCGGGAGGGATGGAGTTCTTC
v_gene: TRBV15
abundance: many
j_gene: TRBJ2-1
d_gene: TRBD2

CDR3aa: CASSERSGSTDTQYF
CDR3nt: TGTGCCAGCAGTGAAAGGAGTGGGAGCACAGATACGCAGTATTTT
v_gene: TRBV25-1
abundance: many
j_gene: TRBJ2-3
d_gene: .

CDR3aa: CATSDSRGANGELFF
CDR3nt: TGTGCCACCAGTGACTCACGGGGGGCGAACGGGGAGCTGTTTTTT
v_gene: TRBV24-1
abundance: few
j_gene: TRBJ2-2
d_gene: .

CDR3aa: CASSPPPGGQETQYF
CDR3nt: TGTGCCAGCAGCCCCCCCCCGGGCGGGCAAGAGACCCAGTACTTC
v_gene: TRBV7-9
abundance: .
j_gene: TRBJ2-5
d_gene: .

CDR3aa: CASSPGLAGGPRGTDTQYF
CDR3nt: TGTGCCAGCAGTCCCGGACTAGCGGGAGGGCCAAGAGGCACAGATACGCAGTATTTT
v_gene: TRBV27
abundance: .
j_gene: TRBJ2-3
d_gene: TRBD2

CDR3aa: CASSSRLGNTEAFF
CDR3nt: TGTGCCAGCAGTTCAAGGTTAGGGAACACTGAAGCTTTCTTT
v_gene: TRBV2
abundance: .
j_gene: TRBJ1-1
d_gene: .

CDR3aa: CASSFSGSLATDTQYF
CDR3nt: TGTGCCAGCAGCTTTAGCGGGTCCCTCGCTACAGATACGCAGTATTTT
v_gene: TRBV28
abundance: many
j_gene: TRBJ2-3
d_gene: TRBD2

CDR3aa: CASSFAPNYGYTF
CDR3nt: TGTGCCAGCAGTTTCGCCCCGAACTATGGCTACACCTTC
v_gene: TRBV27
abundance: many
j_gene: TRBJ1-2
d_gene: .

CDR3aa: CASSQLPGLGRGQYF
CDR3nt: TGTGCCAGCAGCCAATTACCGGGCCTAGGGAGAGGGCAGTACTTC
v_gene: TRBV14
abundance: few
j_gene: TRBJ2-7
d_gene: .

CDR3aa: CASSLALHFLGNTIYF
CDR3nt: TGTGCCAGCAGTTTAGCGCTCCACTTCCTGGGAAACACCATATATTTT
v_gene: TRBV12-3/TRBV12-4
abundance: few
j_gene: TRBJ1-3
d_gene: .

CDR3aa: CASSPTTGQSNNEQFF
CDR3nt: TGTGCCAGCAGCCCTACTACGGGACAGTCCAACAATGAGCAGTTCTTC
v_gene: TRBV7-2
abundance: many
j_gene: TRBJ2-1
d_gene: TRBD1